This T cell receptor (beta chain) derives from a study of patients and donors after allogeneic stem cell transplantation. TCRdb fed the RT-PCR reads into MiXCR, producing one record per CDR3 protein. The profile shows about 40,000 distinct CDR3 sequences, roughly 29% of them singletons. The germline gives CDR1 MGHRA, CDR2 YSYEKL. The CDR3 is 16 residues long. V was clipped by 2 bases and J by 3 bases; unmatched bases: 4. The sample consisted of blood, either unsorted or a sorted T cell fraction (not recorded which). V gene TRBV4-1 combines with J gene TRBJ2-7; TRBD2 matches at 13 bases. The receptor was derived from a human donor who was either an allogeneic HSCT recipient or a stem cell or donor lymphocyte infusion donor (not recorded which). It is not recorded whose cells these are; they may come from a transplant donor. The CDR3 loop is CASSQHGTSGIYEQYF. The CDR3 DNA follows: TGCGCCAGCAGCCAACATGGGACTAGCGGGATCTACGAGCAGTACTTC.